Listed below are T cell receptor beta chains from one sample, sequenced in a study of blood T cell repertoires in COVID-19. Some clones are missing from TCRdb's copy, which holds only in-frame ones; the method was immunoSEQ multiplex PCR. The sample shows some 70,000 clones, roughly 88% of them seen only once. Source material: peripheral blood. The receptor set was obtained from a man between 65 and 85 years old with active or convalescent COVID-19. Each CDR3 is given with its conserved first and last residue. Each record gives: CDR3 DNA, CDR3 protein, V gene, J gene, clone size, D gene. The D gene is left open where the match is weak. Part of the rows lack a size; the others show once, few, many or a class for expanded clones.

cdr3_nt: TGTGCCAGCAGCCAAGGAAGTAGCGAGACCCAGTACTTC
cdr3_aa: CASSQGSSETQYF
v_call: TRBV3-1/TRBV3-2
j_call: TRBJ2-5
clone_size: .
d_call: .

cdr3_nt: TGTGCCAGCAGCCGCGAGGGGACAGGGATGACACTTCGCTACACCTTC
cdr3_aa: CASSREGTGMTLRYTF
v_call: TRBV7-2
j_call: TRBJ1-2
clone_size: .
d_call: TRBD1

cdr3_nt: TGCGCCAGCAGCTTGGGAGGGACAGACACCTACGAGCAGTACTTC
cdr3_aa: CASSLGGTDTYEQYF
v_call: TRBV5-1
j_call: TRBJ2-7
clone_size: .
d_call: TRBD1

cdr3_nt: TGTGCCAGCAGCTTAGACCTGGTGGCGGATCCAGGGAGGGATGGCTACACCTTC
cdr3_aa: CASSLDLVADPGRDGYTF
v_call: TRBV7-9
j_call: TRBJ1-2
clone_size: .
d_call: .

cdr3_nt: TGTGCCAGCAGCTTTTCAGGCGGGGGTGGCTACACCTTC
cdr3_aa: CASSFSGGGGYTF
v_call: TRBV7-2
j_call: TRBJ1-2
clone_size: .
d_call: .

cdr3_nt: TGTGCCAGCAGCTTAGGCAGGGGTGGCAATCAGCCCCAGCATTTT
cdr3_aa: CASSLGRGGNQPQHF
v_call: TRBV7-8
j_call: TRBJ1-5
clone_size: .
d_call: .

cdr3_nt: TGTGCCAGTAGTAGGGACAGTTCAGGGGATCAGCCCCAGCATTTT
cdr3_aa: CASSRDSSGDQPQHF
v_call: TRBV19
j_call: TRBJ1-5
clone_size: .
d_call: TRBD1

cdr3_nt: TGTGCCAGCAGCCTAGGACAGGGGGCGGCGAAATCACCCCTCCACTTT
cdr3_aa: CASSLGQGAAKSPLHF
v_call: TRBV5-6
j_call: TRBJ1-6
clone_size: .
d_call: TRBD1

cdr3_nt: TGTGCCAGCAGCTTAGCGGGAGGGACGTCTTCACCCCTCCACTTT
cdr3_aa: CASSLAGGTSSPLHF
v_call: TRBV11-2
j_call: TRBJ1-6
clone_size: few
d_call: .

cdr3_nt: TGTGCCAGCAGCCGGAATCGGCAGGATGAGCAGTTCTTC
cdr3_aa: CASSRNRQDEQFF
v_call: TRBV27
j_call: TRBJ2-1
clone_size: .
d_call: .

cdr3_nt: TGTGCCAGCAGCCCCCCCGGGACAGGGCCTAATTCACCCCTCCACTTT
cdr3_aa: CASSPPGTGPNSPLHF
v_call: TRBV9
j_call: TRBJ1-6
clone_size: .
d_call: TRBD1

cdr3_nt: TGTGCCAGCAGTCCAAAGGGGGGGGCTACAGACAATGAGCAGTTCTTC
cdr3_aa: CASSPKGGATDNEQFF
v_call: TRBV11-2
j_call: TRBJ2-1
clone_size: .
d_call: .

cdr3_nt: TGTGCCAGCAGCCTACGGACTAGCGGTTTATTAGGAGATACGCAGTATTTT
cdr3_aa: CASSLRTSGLLGDTQYF
v_call: TRBV11-3
j_call: TRBJ2-3
clone_size: .
d_call: TRBD2

cdr3_nt: TGTGCCAGCAGCCATCTCAGGGAAGTAGGCGAAAAACTGTTTTTT
cdr3_aa: CASSHLREVGEKLFF
v_call: TRBV3-1/TRBV3-2
j_call: TRBJ1-4
clone_size: .
d_call: .

cdr3_nt: TGTGCCAGCAGTTTATCCTGGGACATCACAGATACGCAGTATTTT
cdr3_aa: CASSLSWDITDTQYF
v_call: TRBV27
j_call: TRBJ2-3
clone_size: .
d_call: .

cdr3_nt: TGTGCCAGCAGCCCGACTTCCGGGACAGGGGAAAAACTGTTTTTT
cdr3_aa: CASSPTSGTGEKLFF
v_call: TRBV7-8
j_call: TRBJ1-4
clone_size: .
d_call: TRBD1

cdr3_nt: TGCGCCAGCAGCCCCCTCGGGACAGGGGTTAGAAATGAGCAGTTCTTC
cdr3_aa: CASSPLGTGVRNEQFF
v_call: TRBV4-1
j_call: TRBJ2-1
clone_size: once
d_call: TRBD1